These 30 T cell receptor beta chains share one sample of origin, sequenced in a study of human T cells and chemical hapten exposure (dated by TCRdb to 2020 to 2022). The method behind the library was RACE. TCRdb records NextSeq 500 as the sequencer. The public reads were reprocessed in TCRdb via fastp at Q25 and MiXCR, keeping in-frame beta chains. Each CDR3 protein gets just one entry, which takes the most common genes and DNA from the rows behind it. The sample table shows about 380,000 distinct CDR3 sequences, and 4% to 6% are seen once. The ten largest clones add up to 2.5% to 3% of the sample. The time point label on this specimen signifies: pre-sensitization, week 0. What this sample's treatment or condition label stands for: therapeutic diphenylcyclopropenone sensitization with weekly scalp DPC. The starting material was whole blood, obtained in connection with sensitization to the hapten diphenylcyclopropenone (DPC). The receptors come from a woman aged 45-65 years with alopecia areata. Some clones in this sample may be carry-over from other donors' samples.

This clonotype was counted ten times or more. This chain connects TRBV20-1 to TRBJ2-3; TRBD1 agrees at 7 bases. The CDR3 is 15 residues long. After removal of 3 bases from V and 2 bases from J, the junction contained 8 bases not matched to a gene. Germline V lookup: CDR1 DFQATT, CDR2 SNEGSKA (reference sequence). CDR3 nucleotides: TGCAGTGCTAGTCCGGGACAGCCTGTCACAGATACGCAGTATTTT. This gives the protein CSASPGQPVTDTQYF.

This clonotype turned up a few times. The chain carries TRBV20-1 and TRBJ2-4; D call uncertain. Trimming shortened V by 7 bases and J by 0 bases, and 13 bases separated the two germline ends. Germline V gene sequence: CDR1 DFQATT, CDR2 SNEGSKA (reference sequence). This CDR3 has 14 amino acids. CDR3 sequence: CSGSRVLAKNIQYF. The CDR3, as DNA: TGCAGTGGCTCACGGGTTTTAGCCAAAAACATTCAGTACTTC.

This clonotype was picked up a small number of times. The chain combines TRBV12-3 or TRBV12-4 with TRBJ1-2; D is undetermined. Trimming took off 2 bases at V and 8 bases at J, with 12 bases between the two ends. The CDR3 is 13 residues long. CDR3 amino acids: CASSLSSWVGYTF. DNA of the CDR3: TGTGCCAGCAGTTTATCATCCTGGGTAGGCTACACCTTC.

The rearrangement links TRBV12-3 or TRBV12-4 to TRBJ2-2; D may correspond to TRBD1 or TRBD2 (5 bases each). Trimming took 7 bases from V and 4 from J, leaving 22 bases between them. The CDR3 length is 17 residues. The chain's CDR3 is CASITSGRRGVTGELFF. CDR3 in DNA: TGTGCCAGCATCACTTCGGGGCGACGGGGAGTCACCGGGGAGCTGTTTTTT.

This clonotype was found a few times. The V and J genes are TRBV7-2 and TRBJ2-3; 7 bases align to TRBD2. The CDR3 loop spans 16 amino acids. From germline, CDR1 is SGHTA and CDR2 FQGNSA. V was clipped by 2 bases and J by 5 bases; unmatched bases: 10. The CDR3 bases are TGTGCCAGCAGCTTACCCGGGGGGTCGGATAAAGATACGCAGTATTTT. It is translated as CASSLPGGSDKDTQYF.

This clonotype was observed many times. The V call is TRBV12-3 or TRBV12-4, the J call TRBJ1-2, with D perhaps TRBD1 (6 bases). The CDR3 is made up of 14 amino acids. The V end lost 5 bases, the J end lost 4 bases, and 14 bases lay between the germline ends. The DNA of the CDR3 is TGTGCCAGCAGTCCGACAGGATATACCTATGGCTACACCTTC. It yields the protein CASSPTGYTYGYTF.

This clonotype showed up many times. V usage is TRBV20-1 and J usage is TRBJ2-1; 10 bases agree with TRBD2. Germline V gives CDR1 DFQATT, CDR2 SNEGSKA (reference sequence). This CDR3 contains 12 residues. V was pared by 6 bases and J by 8 bases, with 4 bases of the junction left unmatched. The DNA of the CDR3 is TGCAGTGCAGGGACTAGCGTATATGAGCAGTTCTTC. This encodes CSAGTSVYEQFF.

Ten or more counts support this clonotype. The chain couples TRBV6-2 or TRBV6-3 to TRBJ1-2, with unresolved D. The ends were cut back, 5 bases at V and 2 bases at J, with 6 bases in the middle. Germline values: CDR1 MNHEY, CDR2 SVGEGT. This CDR3 region has 12 residues. CDR3 protein: CASSQQNYGYTF. The CDR3 DNA is TGTGCCAGCAGTCAACAGAACTATGGCTACACCTTC.

This clonotype was observed at least ten times. The chain carries TRBV13 and TRBJ2-2, with D unresolved. The CDR3 has 12 amino acids. Germline assignment: CDR1 PRHDT and CDR2 FYEKMQ (reference sequence). Trimming removed 7 bases at V and 4 bases at J, with 7 bases between. Here the CDR3 reads CASKISTGELFF. The CDR3 DNA sequence: TGTGCCAGCAAGATAAGCACCGGGGAGCTGTTTTTT.

This clonotype has a count of ten or more. The V call is TRBV9, the J call TRBJ2-3, with D possibly matching TRBD1 (6 bases). CDR3 length: 16 amino acids. With 4 bases removed from V and 1 base from J, the gap between germline ends came to 16 bases. CDR1 and CDR2 from the germline V gene are SGDLS and YYNGEE. Written as DNA, the CDR3 is TGTGCCAGCAGCCCCCAAGGGGGATCAGGCACAGATACGCAGTATTTT. The encoded protein is CASSPQGGSGTDTQYF.

In its sample, this clonotype was seen a few times. The J gene is TRBJ1-2, the V gene TRBV4-1; tentatively, D is TRBD1 (6 bases). The CDR3 totals 16 residues. Germline CDR1 and CDR2: MGHRA and YSYEKL. Trimming took off 4 bases at V and 6 bases at J, with 21 bases between the two ends. The CDR3: CASSRPRVEGGHGYTF. DNA of the CDR3: TGCGCCAGCAGCCGCCCCCGGGTCGAAGGGGGTCATGGCTACACCTTC.

The rearrangement joins TRBV7-2 to TRBJ2-3; D call uncertain. The CDR3 is made up of 15 amino acids. The V gene's germline CDR1 is SGHTA and CDR2 FQGNSA. Trimming pared 1 base from V and 4 bases from J, leaving 12 bases between. Written as DNA, the CDR3 is TGTGCCAGCAGCTTAGTTGCAGGCGCTTCAGATACGCAGTATTTT. It encodes CASSLVAGASDTQYF.

This clonotype was detected ten times or more. This chain connects TRBV5-5 to TRBJ1-1, with unresolved D. V lost 9 bases to trimming and J lost 4 bases, with 16 bases between them. Germline CDR1 reads SGHKS; CDR2 reads YYEKEE (reference sequence). CDR3 size: 13 residues. In DNA form, the CDR3 reads TGTGCCAAGGGTGTCAGGTTAAGCACTGAAGCTTTCTTT. This sequence encodes CAKGVRLSTEAFF.

This clonotype occurred many times. V usage is TRBV6-6 and J usage is TRBJ2-7, with 9 nucleotides matching TRBD2. The CDR3 covers 16 residues. Germline CDR1 and CDR2: MNHNY and SVGAGI (reference sequence). Unmatched junction bases numbered 14, after V lost 6 bases and J lost 5 bases. The CDR3 DNA is TGTGCCAGCAGCTTGGTTCAGAGCGGGAGGCGCAACGAGCAGTACTTC. Amino acids: CASSLVQSGRRNEQYF.

This clonotype was counted ten times or more. The chain combines TRBV12-5 with TRBJ2-7; D may be TRBD2 (6 bases). Trimming stripped 4 bases from V and 9 bases from J, with 31 bases between. Germline values: CDR1 LGHNT, CDR2 FRNRAP. CDR3 length: 18 amino acids. CDR3 coding DNA: TGTGCTAGTGGTTCCCGATCACCGGGAGAGGGAGTTTTACCAGGGCAGTACTTC. This codes for CASGSRSPGEGVLPGQYF.

The V gene is TRBV6-1, the J gene TRBJ1-1; D is unresolved. Trimming left V 6 bases short and J 4 bases short, with 12 bases between. Germline-derived CDR1 and CDR2 are MNHNS and SASEGT. The CDR3 covers 13 residues. Written as DNA, the CDR3 is TGTGCCAGCAGGTCGGACGGCCCCACTGAAGCTTTCTTT. Protein product: CASRSDGPTEAFF.

This clonotype turned up a few times. Its ends do not fully match the called genes, so a read error is possible. The chain links TRBV20-1 to TRBJ2-7; D unclear. CDR1 and CDR2 (germline): DFQATT, SNEGSKA (reference sequence). The CDR3 runs to 14 residues. The CDR3 DNA reads TGCAGTGCCAGAGGTAGTACATACTCCTACGAGCAGTACTTC. Translated, it gives CSARGSTYSYEQYF.

This clonotype was seen a few times. The chain links TRBV24-1 to TRBJ2-1; D is uncertain. This CDR3 contains 12 residues. Germline V gives CDR1 KGHDR, CDR2 SFDVKD. The V end was cut by 5 bases, the J end by 11 bases, with 12 bases between. CDR3 sequence (DNA): TGTGCCACCAGTGCGGGTAGTTTTAAGCAGTTCTTC. Its translation: CATSAGSFKQFF.

This clonotype turned up a few times. The chain is built from TRBV6-6 and TRBJ2-1; no clear D. Deletions cut 6 bases from V and 8 bases from J, with 11 bases between. Per the germline V gene, CDR1 is MNHNY and CDR2 is SVGAGI (reference sequence). The CDR3 loop spans 12 amino acids. CDR3 in amino acids: CASRPFVHEQFF. CDR3 in DNA: TGTGCCAGCAGACCCTTCGTGCATGAGCAGTTCTTC.

This clonotype was counted ten times or more. V is TRBV9 and J is TRBJ2-3; tentative D call: TRBD2 (5 bases). Per germline, CDR1 SGDLS and CDR2 YYNGEE. V dropped 2 bases and J dropped 4 bases, with 11 bases sitting between them. The CDR3 has 14 residues. The CDR3 here is CASSVGGSADTQYF. In DNA, the CDR3 is TGTGCCAGCAGCGTCGGCGGGTCCGCAGATACGCAGTATTTT. The variable domain in full, with the rest retrieved from reference TRBV9 and TRBJ2-3, is DSGVTQTPKHLITATGQRVTLRCSPRSGDLSVYWYQQSLDQGLQFLIQYYNGEERAKGNILERFSAQQFPDLHSELNLSSLELGDSALYFCASSVGGSADTQYFGPGTRLTVL.

The table lists this clonotype with a few counts. V gene TRBV7-2 combines with J gene TRBJ1-5; no definite D call. CDR3 length: 12 amino acids. The germline V gene encodes CDR1 SGHTA and CDR2 FQGNSA. Deletions cut 6 bases from V and 7 bases from J, with 10 bases between. The CDR3 reads CASSYFGQPQHF. CDR3 bases: TGTGCCAGCAGTTATTTTGGACAGCCCCAGCATTTT.

This clonotype was seen at least ten times. V is TRBV12-3 or TRBV12-4 and J is TRBJ2-3; TRBD2 matches at 11 bases. The CDR3 spans 16 residues. With V trimmed by 9 bases and J by 1 base, 9 bases remained unmatched. The CDR3 sequence is CARDPSGGQGTDTQYF. CDR3 nucleotides: TGTGCCAGGGATCCTAGCGGGGGGCAAGGCACAGATACGCAGTATTTT.

At least ten counts were recorded for this clonotype. The chain joins TRBV27 to TRBJ2-7, with TRBD2 matching over 9 bases. This CDR3 has 13 residues. V shed 3 bases, J shed 5 bases, and the junction held 2 bases outside the gene matches. Germline lookup yields CDR1 MNHEY and CDR2 SMNVEV (reference sequence). The CDR3 sequence: CASSFLAGNEQYF. The CDR3 DNA reads as TGTGCCAGCAGTTTTCTAGCGGGAAACGAGCAGTACTTC.

The table lists this clonotype with a few counts. This chain links TRBV20-1 with TRBJ1-5; D remains ambiguous. V was clipped by 5 bases and J by 7 bases, with 9 bases between them. CDR1 and CDR2 (germline): DFQATT, SNEGSKA (reference sequence). The CDR3 spans 11 residues. This CDR3 reads CSALLRQPQHF. CDR3 coding DNA: TGCAGTGCTCTCCTTAGGCAGCCCCAGCATTTT.

V usage is TRBV11-2 and J usage is TRBJ1-6; D is possibly TRBD1 (5 bases). CDR1 SGHAT and CDR2 FQNNGV come from the germline V gene. This CDR3 region has 13 residues. Trimming removed 4 bases from V and 10 bases from J, with 11 bases in between. DNA of the CDR3: TGTGCCAGCAGCTCCCGGACAAACTCACCCCTCCACTTT. This encodes CASSSRTNSPLHF.

This clonotype was detected many times. The rearrangement joins TRBV7-9 to TRBJ2-3; D is ambiguous. CDR1 and CDR2 (germline): SEHNR, FQNEAQ (reference sequence). Trimming shortened V by 4 bases and J by 12 bases, and 17 bases separated the two germline ends. The CDR3 runs 13 residues. In nucleotides, the CDR3 is TGTGCCAGCAGCTCATCATCAAGGGCCTCCCAGTATTTT. Translation: CASSSSSRASQYF.

This chain connects TRBV20-1 to TRBJ2-3, with D possibly matching TRBD2 (6 bases). V gave up 5 bases and J gave up 5 bases, with 20 bases separating them. Germline V gives CDR1 DFQATT, CDR2 SNEGSKA (reference sequence). This CDR3 has 15 amino acids. In DNA, the CDR3 is TGCAGTGCTGGCGGCCGGGGCGGGGTTGGAGATACGCAGTATTTT. Translating gives CSAGGRGGVGDTQYF.

Ten or more counts support this clonotype. This chain uses TRBV20-1 with TRBJ2-3; 7 bases fit TRBD2. Germline trimming cut 6 bases from V and 2 bases from J; bases unmatched to any gene: 2. The CDR3 has 12 residues. The germline CDR1 and CDR2 sequences are DFQATT and SNEGSKA (reference sequence). The CDR3 nucleotides are TGCAGTGCCCTAGCGGACACAGATACGCAGTATTTT. Its protein product is CSALADTDTQYF.

This clonotype has more than one count but fewer than ten. The rearrangement joins TRBV20-1 to TRBJ2-1; unclear D gene. Germline CDR1 is DFQATT and CDR2 is SNEGSKA (reference sequence). V was trimmed by 3 bases and J by 8 bases, leaving 14 bases between them. The CDR3 contains 13 residues. The CDR3, as DNA: TGCAGTGCTAGTCGGCAAACTGGCGATGAGCAGTTCTTC. Its protein product is CSASRQTGDEQFF.

The sample holds many counts of this clonotype. This sequence joins TRBV5-1 and TRBJ2-5; the D call may be TRBD1 or TRBD2 (5 bases each). V lost 0 bases and J 3 bases, leaving 18 bases between the germline ends. The CDR3 is 17 amino acids. Germline V gene sequence: CDR1 SGHRS, CDR2 YFSETQ. CDR3 loop: CASSLALRGGREETQYF. The CDR3 coding sequence is TGCGCCAGCAGCTTGGCCCTCCGGGGCGGGCGAGAAGAGACCCAGTACTTC. The full variable domain, with the rest looked up from reference TRBV5-1 and TRBJ2-5, is KAGVTQTPRYLIKTRGQQVTLSCSPISGHRSVSWYQQTPGQGLQFLFEYFSETQRNKGNFPGRFSGRQFSNSRSEMNVSTLELGDSALYLCASSLALRGGREETQYFGPGTRLLVL.